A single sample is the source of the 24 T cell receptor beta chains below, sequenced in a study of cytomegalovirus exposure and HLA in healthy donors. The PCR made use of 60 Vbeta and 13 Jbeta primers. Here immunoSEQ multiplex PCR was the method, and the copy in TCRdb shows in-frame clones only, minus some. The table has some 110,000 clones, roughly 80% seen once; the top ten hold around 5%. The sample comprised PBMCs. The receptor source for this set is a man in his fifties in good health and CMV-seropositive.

CDR3 bases: TGTGCCTGGAGTAAGGAGGGTTACAATGAGCAGTTCTTC. Its protein product is CAWSKEGYNEQFF. The rearrangement uses TRBV30 and TRBJ2-1; D is perhaps TRBD2 (6 bases). The CDR3 is 13 amino acids. V was pared by 2 bases and J by 4 bases, with 9 bases between. CDR1 is GTSNPN and CDR2 is SVGIG in the germline V gene (reference sequence). The variable domain in full, completed from reference TRBV30 and TRBJ2-1, reads SQTIHQWPATLVQPVGSPLSLECTVEGTSNPNLYWYRQAAGRGLQLLFYSVGIGQISSEVPQNLSASRPQDRQFILSSKKLLLSDSGFYLCAWSKEGYNEQFFGPGTRLTVL.

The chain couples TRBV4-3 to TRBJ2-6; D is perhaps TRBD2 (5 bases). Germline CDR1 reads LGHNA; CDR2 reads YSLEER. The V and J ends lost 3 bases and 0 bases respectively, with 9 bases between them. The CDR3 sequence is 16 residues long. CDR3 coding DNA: TGCGCCAGCAGCCAGGAGGTAGTCTCTGGGGCCAACGTCCTGACTTTC. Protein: CASSQEVVSGANVLTF.

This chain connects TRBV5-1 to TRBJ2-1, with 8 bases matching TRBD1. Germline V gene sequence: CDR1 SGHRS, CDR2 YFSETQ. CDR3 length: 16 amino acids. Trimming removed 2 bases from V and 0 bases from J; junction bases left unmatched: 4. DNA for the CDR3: TGCGCCAGCAGCTTTGGGGACAGGAGCTCCTACAATGAGCAGTTCTTC. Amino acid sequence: CASSFGDRSSYNEQFF.

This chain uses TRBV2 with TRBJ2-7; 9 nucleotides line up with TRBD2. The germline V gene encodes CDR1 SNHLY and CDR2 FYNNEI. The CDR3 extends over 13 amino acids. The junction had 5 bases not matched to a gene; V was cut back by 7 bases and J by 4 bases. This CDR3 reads CASNLAGWYEQYF. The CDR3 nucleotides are TGTGCCAGCAATCTAGCGGGATGGTACGAGCAGTACTTC.

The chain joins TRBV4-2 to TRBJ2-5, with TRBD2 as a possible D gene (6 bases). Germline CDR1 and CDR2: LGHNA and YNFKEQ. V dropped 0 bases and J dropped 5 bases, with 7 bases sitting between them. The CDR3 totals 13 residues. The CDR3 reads CASSQERDETQYF. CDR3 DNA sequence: TGTGCCAGCAGCCAAGAGCGGGACGAGACCCAGTACTTC.

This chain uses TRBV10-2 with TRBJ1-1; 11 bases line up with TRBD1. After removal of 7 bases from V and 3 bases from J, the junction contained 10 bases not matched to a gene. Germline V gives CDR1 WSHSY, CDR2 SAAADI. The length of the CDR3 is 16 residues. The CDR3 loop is CASTDRGLPRDTEAFF. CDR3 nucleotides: TGCGCCAGCACGGACAGGGGGCTCCCAAGGGACACTGAAGCTTTCTTT.

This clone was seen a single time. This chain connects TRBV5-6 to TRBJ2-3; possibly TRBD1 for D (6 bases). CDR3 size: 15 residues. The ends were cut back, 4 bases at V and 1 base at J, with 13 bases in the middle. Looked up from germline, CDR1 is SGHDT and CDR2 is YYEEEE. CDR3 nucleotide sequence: TGTGCCAGCAGCACACAGGGCCTCGGCACAGATACGCAGTATTTT. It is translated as CASSTQGLGTDTQYF.

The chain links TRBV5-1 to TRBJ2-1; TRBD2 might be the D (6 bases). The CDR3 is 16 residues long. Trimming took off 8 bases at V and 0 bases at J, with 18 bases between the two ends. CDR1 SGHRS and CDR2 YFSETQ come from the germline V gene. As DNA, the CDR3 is TGCGCCAGTTCACCTACGGGGGACTTCTCCTACAATGAGCAGTTCTTC. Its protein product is CASSPTGDFSYNEQFF.

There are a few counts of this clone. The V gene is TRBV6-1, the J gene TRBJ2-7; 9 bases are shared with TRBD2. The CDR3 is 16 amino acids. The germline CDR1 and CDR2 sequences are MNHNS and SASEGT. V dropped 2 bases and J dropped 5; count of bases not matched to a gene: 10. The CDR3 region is CASSEQAGGPKNEQYF. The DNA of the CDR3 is TGTGCCAGCAGTGAACAGGCGGGAGGGCCGAAAAACGAGCAGTACTTC.

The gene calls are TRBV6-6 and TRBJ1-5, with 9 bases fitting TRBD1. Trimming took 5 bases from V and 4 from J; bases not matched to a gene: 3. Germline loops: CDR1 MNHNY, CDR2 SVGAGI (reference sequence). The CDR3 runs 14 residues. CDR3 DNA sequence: TGTGCCAGCAGTGACGGACAGGGGAATCAGCCCCAGCATTTT. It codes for CASSDGQGNQPQHF.

The CDR3 loop is CASSQDQGRGTEAFF. For the CDR3, the DNA is TGTGCCAGCAGCCAAGACCAGGGTAGGGGCACTGAAGCTTTCTTT. The J gene is TRBJ1-1, the V gene TRBV4-2; perhaps TRBD1 as D (5 bases). From germline, CDR1 is LGHNA and CDR2 YNFKEQ. V gave up 0 bases and J gave up 4 bases, with 12 bases separating them. The CDR3 length is 15 residues.

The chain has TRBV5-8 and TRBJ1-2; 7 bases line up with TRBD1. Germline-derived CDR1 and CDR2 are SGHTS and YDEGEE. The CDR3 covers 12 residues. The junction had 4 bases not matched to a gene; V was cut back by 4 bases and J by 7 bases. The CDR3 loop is CASSLTGFGYTF. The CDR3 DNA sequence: TGTGCCAGCAGCCTGACAGGGTTTGGCTACACCTTC.

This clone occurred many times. The DNA for the CDR3 is TGTGCCAGCAGCTTCGGGAGGGGCTACACCTTC. Protein sequence: CASSFGRGYTF. V is TRBV7-2 and J is TRBJ1-2; D is unresolved. CDR1 and CDR2 (germline): SGHTA, FQGNSA. With 3 bases removed from V and 8 bases from J, the gap between germline ends came to 7 bases. The CDR3 totals 11 residues. Filled out from reference TRBV7-2 and TRBJ1-2, the complete variable domain reads GAGVSQSPSNKVTEKGKDVELRCDPISGHTALYWYRQSLGQGLEFLIYFQGNSAPDKSGLPSDRFSAERTGGSVSTLTIQRTQQEDSAVYLCASSFGRGYTFGSGTRLTVV.

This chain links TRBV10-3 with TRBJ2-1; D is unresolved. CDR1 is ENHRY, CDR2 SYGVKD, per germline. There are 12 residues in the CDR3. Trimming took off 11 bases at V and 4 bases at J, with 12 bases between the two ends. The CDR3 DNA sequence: TGTGCCTCTAGTACCTCTTACAATGAGCAGTTCTTC. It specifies CASSTSYNEQFF.

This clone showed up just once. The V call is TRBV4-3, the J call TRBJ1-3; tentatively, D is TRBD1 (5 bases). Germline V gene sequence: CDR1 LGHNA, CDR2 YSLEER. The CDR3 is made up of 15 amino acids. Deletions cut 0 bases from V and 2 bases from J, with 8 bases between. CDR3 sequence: CASSQDPTAGNTIYF. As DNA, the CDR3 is TGCGCCAGCAGCCAAGATCCGACAGCTGGAAACACCATATATTTT.

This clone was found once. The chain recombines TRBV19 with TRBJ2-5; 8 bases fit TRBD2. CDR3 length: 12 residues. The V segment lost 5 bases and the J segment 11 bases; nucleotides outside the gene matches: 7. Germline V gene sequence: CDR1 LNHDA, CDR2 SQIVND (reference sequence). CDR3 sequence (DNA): TGTGCCAGTAGTCTCGGGACTAGGGAGCAGTACTTC. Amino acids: CASSLGTREQYF.

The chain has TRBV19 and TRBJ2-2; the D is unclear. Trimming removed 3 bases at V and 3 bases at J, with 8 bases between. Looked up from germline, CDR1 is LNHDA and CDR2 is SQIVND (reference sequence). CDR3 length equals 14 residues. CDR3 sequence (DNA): TGTGCCAGTAGTATGGTTCAGTACACCGGGGAGCTGTTTTTT. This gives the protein CASSMVQYTGELFF.

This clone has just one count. DNA for the CDR3: TGTGCCAGCAGCGCTACCGACAGGAATCAGCCCCAGCATTTT. Translating gives CASSATDRNQPQHF. The chain recombines TRBV9 with TRBJ1-5, with D perhaps matching TRBD1 (6 bases). Germline loops: CDR1 SGDLS, CDR2 YYNGEE. This CDR3 is built from 14 residues. Between the trimmed V and J ends, which lost 3 bases and 4 bases, there was a span of 11 bases.

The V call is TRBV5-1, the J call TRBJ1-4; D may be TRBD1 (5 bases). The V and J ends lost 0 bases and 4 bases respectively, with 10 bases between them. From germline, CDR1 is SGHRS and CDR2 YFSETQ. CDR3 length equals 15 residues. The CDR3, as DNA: TGCGCCAGCAGCTTGGCGGCAGGGATTAATGAAAAACTGTTTTTT. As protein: CASSLAAGINEKLFF.

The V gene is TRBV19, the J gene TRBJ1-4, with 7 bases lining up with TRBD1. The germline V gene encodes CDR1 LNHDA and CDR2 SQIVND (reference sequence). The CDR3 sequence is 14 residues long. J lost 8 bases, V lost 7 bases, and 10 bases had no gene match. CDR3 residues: CASNPTGTFEKLFF. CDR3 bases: TGTGCCAGTAACCCGACAGGGACCTTCGAAAAACTGTTTTTT.

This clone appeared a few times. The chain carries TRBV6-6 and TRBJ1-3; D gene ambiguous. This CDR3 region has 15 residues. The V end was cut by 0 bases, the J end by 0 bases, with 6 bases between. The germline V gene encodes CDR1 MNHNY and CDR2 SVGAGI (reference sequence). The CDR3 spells CASSYSLSSGNTIYF. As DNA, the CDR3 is TGTGCCAGCAGTTACTCCCTTAGCTCTGGAAACACCATATATTTT.

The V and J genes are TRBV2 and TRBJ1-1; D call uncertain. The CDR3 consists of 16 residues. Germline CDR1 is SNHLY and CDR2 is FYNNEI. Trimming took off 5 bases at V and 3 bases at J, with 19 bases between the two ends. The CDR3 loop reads CASSSGLRGGDTEAFF. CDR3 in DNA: TGTGCCAGCAGTTCTGGGCTTCGGGGTGGGGACACTGAAGCTTTCTTT. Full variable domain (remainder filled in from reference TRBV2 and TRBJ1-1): EPEVTQTPSHQVTQMGQEVILRCVPISNHLYFYWYRQILGQKVEFLVSFYNNEISEKSEIFDDQFSVERPDGSNFTLKIRSTKLEDSAMYFCASSSGLRGGDTEAFFGQGTRLTVV.

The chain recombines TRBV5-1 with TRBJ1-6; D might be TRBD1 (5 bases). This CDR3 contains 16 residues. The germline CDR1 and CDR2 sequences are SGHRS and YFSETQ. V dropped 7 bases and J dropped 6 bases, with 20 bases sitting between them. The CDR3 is CASGYGTPTSNSPLHF. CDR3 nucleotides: TGCGCCAGCGGCTACGGGACTCCGACCAGTAATTCACCCCTCCACTTT.

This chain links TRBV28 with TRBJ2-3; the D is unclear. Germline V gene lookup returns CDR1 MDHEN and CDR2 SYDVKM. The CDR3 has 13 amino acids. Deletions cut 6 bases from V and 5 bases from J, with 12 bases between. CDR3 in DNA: TGTGCCAGCAGCCTTCCTAACCAAGATACGCAGTATTTT. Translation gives CASSLPNQDTQYF.